This T cell receptor beta chain was observed in a study of technical replicates of blood from several donors. The CDR3 has 16 residues. The ends were cut back, 0 bases at V and 0 bases at J, with 11 bases in the middle. CDR1 and CDR2 from the germline V gene are SGHNT and YENEEA. Clones were read by immunoSEQ multiplex PCR, and TCRdb kept only the in-frame ones, dropping some. Of about 59,000 clones listed, roughly 93% are singletons. The chain joins TRBV11-3 to TRBJ1-1; tentatively, D is TRBD1 (6 bases). The sample consisted of PBMCs. The receptor comes from a human donor in good health. Some clones in this sample may be carry-over from other donors' samples. The CDR3, as DNA: TGTGCCAGCAGCTTAGACCAGGACAGCTTGAACACTGAAGCTTTCTTT. Protein product: CASSLDQDSLNTEAFF.